This note documents a single TCR beta chain sequence. The source of the sample is a study of radiation and T cells in renal cell carcinoma. Time point here: blood 2 weeks post-SBRT. Indicated treatment: 15 Gy SBRT to primary tumor, nephrectomy 4 weeks later. Sequenced by immunoSEQ multiplex PCR; TCRdb stores in-frame clones only, minus some. Of tens of thousands of clones in the sample, 65% to 90% were seen once. Trimming cost V 5 bases and J 4 bases, with 32 bases left between them. CDR3 length: 20 residues. Germline-derived CDR1 and CDR2 are SGHVS and FNYEAQ. The chain links TRBV7-6 to TRBJ1-2, with D unresolved. The specimen comprised blood, sampled from a patient whose treatment included radiotherapy and nephrectomy. The clonotype comes from a woman aged 45 to 65 with renal cell carcinoma. CDR3 region: CASSPYNPPFRRSIIYGYTF. The DNA of the CDR3 is TGTGCCAGCAGCCCCTACAATCCCCCGTTTAGGAGGTCGATTATCTATGGCTACACCTTC.